This T cell receptor beta chain was sequenced during a study of T cells in Graves' hyperthyroidism and ophthalmopathy. This clonotype came up a few times. The CDR3 loop spans 16 amino acids. The germline V gene has CDR1 SGHTA and CDR2 FQGNSA. Trimming removed 4 bases from V and 1 base from J; junction bases left unmatched: 7. What was amplified from RNA transcripts were TCR beta CDR3 regions. First-round RT-PCR of the TCR CDR3 relied on the HTBI primer set. TCRdb called the multiplex PCR reads again in MiXCR, with one record for every CDR3 protein. The sample consists of about 420,000 distinct CDR3 sequences, around a sixth of them appearing once.

The sequenced sample consisted of blood. V usage is TRBV7-2 and J usage is TRBJ1-5; 7 bases are a match to TRBD1. The clonotype originates from a woman aged 18-29 years with Graves' hyperthyroidism. The CDR3: CASSYQGVASNQPQHF. CDR3 coding DNA: TGTGCCAGCAGCTATCAGGGGGTGGCGAGCAATCAGCCCCAGCATTTT.